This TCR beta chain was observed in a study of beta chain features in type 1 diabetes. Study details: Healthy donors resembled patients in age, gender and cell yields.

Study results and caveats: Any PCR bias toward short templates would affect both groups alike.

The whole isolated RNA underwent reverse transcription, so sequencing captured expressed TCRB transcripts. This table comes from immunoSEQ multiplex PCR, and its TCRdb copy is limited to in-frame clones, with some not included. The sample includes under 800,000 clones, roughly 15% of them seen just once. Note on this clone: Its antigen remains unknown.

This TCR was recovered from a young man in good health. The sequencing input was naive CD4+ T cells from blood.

CDR3 sequence (DNA): TGTGCCAGCTCACCACGAGAAGGGTCAGAGACCCAGTACTTC. It yields the protein CASSPREGSETQYF. The rearrangement links TRBV18 to TRBJ2-5, with D uncertain. Per germline, CDR1 KGHSH and CDR2 LQKENI. Trimming stripped 1 base from V and 4 bases from J, with 10 bases between. The CDR3 is made up of 14 amino acids.